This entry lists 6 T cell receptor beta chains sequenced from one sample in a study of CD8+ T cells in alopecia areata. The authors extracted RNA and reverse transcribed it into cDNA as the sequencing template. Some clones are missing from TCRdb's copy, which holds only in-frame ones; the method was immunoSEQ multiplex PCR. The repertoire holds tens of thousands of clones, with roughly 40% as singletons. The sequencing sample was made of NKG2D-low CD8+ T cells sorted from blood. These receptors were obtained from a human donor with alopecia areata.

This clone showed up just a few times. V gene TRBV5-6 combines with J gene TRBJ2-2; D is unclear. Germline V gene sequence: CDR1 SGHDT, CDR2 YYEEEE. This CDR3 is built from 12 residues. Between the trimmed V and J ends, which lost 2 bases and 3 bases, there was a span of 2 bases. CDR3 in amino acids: CASSLHTGELFF. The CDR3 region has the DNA TGTGCCAGCAGCTTACACACCGGGGAGCTGTTTTTT.

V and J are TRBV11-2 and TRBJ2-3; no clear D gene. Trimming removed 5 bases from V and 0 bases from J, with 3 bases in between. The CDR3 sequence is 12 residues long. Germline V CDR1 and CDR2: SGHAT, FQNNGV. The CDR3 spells CASSPSTDTQYF. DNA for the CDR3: TGTGCCAGCAGCCCCAGCACAGATACGCAGTATTTT.

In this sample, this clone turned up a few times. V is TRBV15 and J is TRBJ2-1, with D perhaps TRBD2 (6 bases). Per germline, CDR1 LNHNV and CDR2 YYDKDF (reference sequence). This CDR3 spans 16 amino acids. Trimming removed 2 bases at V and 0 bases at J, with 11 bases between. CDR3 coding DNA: TGTGCCACCAGCAGAAGTAGGAGGGTCTCCTACAATGAGCAGTTCTTC. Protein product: CATSRSRRVSYNEQFF.

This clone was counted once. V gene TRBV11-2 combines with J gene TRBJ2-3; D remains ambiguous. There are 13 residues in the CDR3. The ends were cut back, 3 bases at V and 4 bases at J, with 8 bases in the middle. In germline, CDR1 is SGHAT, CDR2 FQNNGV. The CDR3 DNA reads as TGTGCCAGCAGCTTTACTCCCCCAGATACGCAGTATTTT. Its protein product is CASSFTPPDTQYF.

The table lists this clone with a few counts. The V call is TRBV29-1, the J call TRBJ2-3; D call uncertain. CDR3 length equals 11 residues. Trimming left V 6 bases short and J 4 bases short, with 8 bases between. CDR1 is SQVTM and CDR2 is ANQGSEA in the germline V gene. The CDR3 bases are TGCAGCGTCTCGGGTCCAGATACGCAGTATTTT. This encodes CSVSGPDTQYF.

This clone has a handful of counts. The chain's CDR3 is CASSLSGGITAYNEQFF. The DNA for the CDR3 is TGTGCCAGCAGTTTAAGTGGGGGAATTACGGCCTACAATGAGCAGTTCTTC. The chain is built from TRBV27 and TRBJ2-1, with D perhaps assigned TRBD1 or TRBD2 (5 bases each). This CDR3 spans 17 amino acids. V shed 2 bases and J shed 2 bases, with 16 bases lying between them. Germline CDR1 is MNHEY and CDR2 is SMNVEV (reference sequence).